This TCR beta chain was recovered during a study of type 1 regulatory T cells. Study at large: T-allo10 is an in vitro-generated, Tr1-enriched CD4 T cell product specific for alloantigen.

As to this clonotype: Its cognate antigen is unknown.

Trimming cost V 6 bases and J 1 base, with 9 bases left between them. The CDR3 is 13 residues long. Graft donor-derived T-allo10 cells were described as host-alloantigen-specific, anergic, and alloantigen-specifically suppressive. MiXCR was run by TCRdb on the reads, yielding one entry per CDR3 protein. There are 25,000 or so distinct CDR3 sequences in the sample; over 55% occur only once, and 12% to 15% lies in the top ten. The rearrangement uses TRBV12-3 or TRBV12-4 and TRBJ2-5; tentatively, D is TRBD2 (5 bases). This sequence originates from a human donor in good health. The sequenced sample consisted of cultured T cells, either the whole culture or a sorted T cell fraction (not recorded which). Indicated subset: Tr1-enriched cell product generated in vitro against host alloantigens. The CDR3 spells CASSLAFQETQYF. The CDR3 DNA is TGTGCCAGCAGCCTAGCTTTCCAAGAGACCCAGTACTTC.